A single sample is the source of the 3 T cell receptor beta chains below, sequenced in a study of blood T cell repertoires in COVID-19. Measured with immunoSEQ multiplex PCR; TCRdb has only the in-frame clones, and not every one. There are 250,000 or so clones in the sample; 75% to 90% occur only once, and 2.5% to 3.5% lies in the top ten. The sequencing sample was made of PBMCs or T cells enriched from blood (not recorded which). These receptors were collected from a middle-aged woman who had been exposed to COVID-19.

The CDR3 sequence is CASSHLGGTGDRLGEKLFF. In DNA form, the CDR3 reads TGTGCCAGCAGCCACCTCGGAGGGACAGGGGATCGGTTGGGTGAAAAACTGTTTTTT. This chain links TRBV4-2 with TRBJ1-4; 10 nucleotides line up with TRBD1. The CDR3 loop spans 19 amino acids. Germline CDR1 reads LGHNA; CDR2 reads YNFKEQ. Losses at the gene ends were 3 bases for V and 7 bases for J; bases not matched to a gene: 17.

The V call is TRBV6-5, the J call TRBJ1-1; weak D call: TRBD1 (5 bases). This CDR3 contains 12 residues. V was pared by 5 bases and J by 4 bases, with 8 bases between. Germline V CDR1 and CDR2: MNHEY, SVGAGI. CDR3 amino acids: CASSSGATEAFF. The CDR3, as DNA: TGTGCCAGCAGTAGCGGGGCCACTGAAGCTTTCTTT.

This clone was seen a single time. V and J are TRBV9 and TRBJ2-3; TRBD2 agrees at 16 bases. V was clipped by 10 bases and J by 4 bases; unmatched bases: 18. There are 19 residues in the CDR3. Germline loops: CDR1 SGDLS, CDR2 YYNGEE. CDR3 nucleotide sequence: TGTGCCCCCAGAAGGTGGGGACTAGCGGGGGGGCCGGTGGCAGATACGCAGTATTTT. Its translation is CAPRRWGLAGGPVADTQYF.